This T cell receptor (beta chain) was recovered during a study of T cells in Graves' hyperthyroidism and ophthalmopathy. J gave up 6 bases and V 5 bases, and 4 bases lay outside the gene matches. The CDR3 contains 14 residues. Looked up from germline, CDR1 is SGHAT and CDR2 is FQNNGV. This clonotype turned up a few times. Its antigen is not identified. Points from the study as a whole: Blood also contained most expanded thyroid clonotypes above 0.001.

The study excluded patients with uncontrolled infection, other autoimmune disease, pregnancy or lactation. The source material, RNA transcripts, was used to amplify TCR beta CDR3 regions. An initial round of RT-PCR targeting the TCR CDR3 relied on the HTBI primer set. TCRdb used MiXCR to reprocess the multiplex PCR reads, holding one entry per CDR3 protein. The sample has more than 550,000 distinct CDR3 sequences; over 40% are singletons. This receptor was identified in an adult man with Graves' disease, either hyperthyroidism or ophthalmopathy (not recorded which). V is TRBV11-2 and J is TRBJ1-4; 9 bases are a match to TRBD1. Input material: peripheral blood or thyroid tissue (not recorded which). Here the CDR3 DNA reads TGTGCCAGCAGCAAGGACAGGGGAGATGAAAAACTGTTTTTT. It yields the protein CASSKDRGDEKLFF.